The 27 T cell receptor beta chains in this list originate from one sample, sequenced in a study of OX40 agonist ivuxolimab in advanced cancers. Produced via immunoSEQ multiplex PCR; TCRdb's table is partial and in-frame only. The data show 65,000 to 95,000 clones, about 84% seen once. The material sequenced was CD4+ or CD8+ T cells sorted from blood, taken in a trial of the OX40 agonist ivuxolimab. The receptors come from an adult with an advanced solid tumor such as melanoma, head and neck, liver or kidney cancer.

The rearrangement links TRBV7-6 to TRBJ2-1; the D is unclear. Germline CDR1 is SGHVS and CDR2 is FNYEAQ. The CDR3 spans 12 residues. The ends were cut back, 2 bases at V and 10 bases at J, with 9 bases in the middle. CDR3 DNA sequence: TGTGCCAGCAGCTTACAGATGGCAGAGCAGTTCTTC. Its protein is CASSLQMAEQFF. Supplemented by reference TRBV7-6 and TRBJ2-1, the full variable domain reads GAGVSQSPRYKVTKRGQDVALRCDPISGHVSLYWYRQALGQGPEFLTYFNYEAQQDKSGLPNDRFSAERPEGSISTLTIQRTEQRDSAMYRCASSLQMAEQFFGPGTRLTVL.

This clone has a single count. The chain has TRBV12-5 and TRBJ2-5, with a possible D match to TRBD1 (5 bases). Germline V CDR1 and CDR2: LGHNT, FRNRAP. The ends were cut back, 7 bases at V and 2 bases at J, with 20 bases in the middle. The CDR3 extends over 16 amino acids. The CDR3 DNA follows: TGTGCTAGTGCCCAGGGAACAGCCAGGTCACAAGAGACCCAGTACTTC. Its protein is CASAQGTARSQETQYF.

This chain connects TRBV7-3 to TRBJ2-2, with D perhaps being TRBD1 or TRBD2 (5 bases each). V was trimmed by 5 bases and J by 2 bases, leaving 9 bases between them. The V gene's germline CDR1 is SGHTA and CDR2 FQGTGA. CDR3 length equals 14 residues. The CDR3 reads CASSRDGNTGELFF. CDR3 coding DNA: TGTGCCAGCAGCCGGGACGGAAACACCGGGGAGCTGTTTTTT.

This clone was observed a few times. The V and J genes are TRBV19 and TRBJ1-1; D is perhaps TRBD1 (6 bases). Trimming shortened V by 1 base and J by 10 bases, and 13 bases separated the two germline ends. Per germline, CDR1 LNHDA and CDR2 SQIVND (reference sequence). The CDR3 covers 13 residues. The CDR3 coding sequence is TGTGCCAGTAGTATAGCCGAGCGACAGGCAGCTTTCTTT. Translation: CASSIAERQAAFF. Variable domain in full (rest from reference TRBV19 and TRBJ1-1): DGGITQSPKYLFRKEGQNVTLSCEQNLNHDAMYWYRQDPGQGLRLIYYSQIVNDFQKGDIAEGYSVSREKKESFPLTVTSAQKNPTAFYLCASSIAERQAAFFGQGTRLTVV.

The V gene is TRBV7-2, the J gene TRBJ1-6, with a tentative D call TRBD1 (6 bases). The CDR3 is 15 residues long. The ends were cut back, 2 bases at V and 7 bases at J, with 12 bases in the middle. Germline loops: CDR1 SGHTA, CDR2 FQGNSA. The CDR3 spells CASSLQRTGNSPLHF. The CDR3 DNA is TGTGCCAGCAGCTTACAGAGAACAGGGAATTCACCCCTCCACTTT.

The V gene is TRBV4-2, the J gene TRBJ1-5; TRBD1 might be the D (6 bases). The germline V gene has CDR1 LGHNA and CDR2 YNFKEQ. The CDR3 is made up of 16 amino acids. Trimming cost V 0 bases and J 6 bases, with 15 bases left between them. In nucleotides, the CDR3 is TGTGCCAGCAGCCAAGATCCGGGGGGCGAGGGTCAGCCCCAGCATTTT. Its translation: CASSQDPGGEGQPQHF.

The V gene is TRBV7-3, the J gene TRBJ1-2; TRBD1 matches at 8 bases. With V trimmed by 5 bases and J by 4 bases, 3 bases remained unmatched. Germline assignment: CDR1 SGHTA and CDR2 FQGTGA. CDR3 length: 13 amino acids. CDR3 in amino acids: CASSPGTGYGYTF. The DNA for the CDR3 is TGTGCCAGCAGCCCTGGGACAGGCTATGGCTACACCTTC.

This clone showed up just a few times. This chain links TRBV6-1 with TRBJ2-1, with TRBD2 as a possible D gene (5 bases). CDR1 MNHNS and CDR2 SASEGT come from the germline V gene. V lost 6 bases and J lost 0, with 9 bases in between. The CDR3 is 14 residues long. CDR3 DNA sequence: TGTGCCAGCAGGGACTTTAGCTCCTACAATGAGCAGTTCTTC. Translated: CASRDFSSYNEQFF.

The chain couples TRBV10-3 to TRBJ1-5; no clear D. Looked up from germline, CDR1 is ENHRY and CDR2 is SYGVKD. Trimming pared 3 bases from V and 0 bases from J, leaving 6 bases between. This CDR3 has 14 residues. CDR3 amino acids: CAISEEGSNQPQHF. The CDR3 coding sequence is TGTGCCATCAGTGAAGAAGGTAGCAATCAGCCCCAGCATTTT.

The gene calls are TRBV7-9 and TRBJ2-3; no clear D. The CDR3 is 14 residues long. Per the germline V gene, CDR1 is SEHNR and CDR2 is FQNEAQ (reference sequence). Trimming took 5 bases from V and 1 from J, leaving 10 bases between them. CDR3 nucleotide sequence: TGTGCCAGCAGCCAAAAGACTGGCACAGATACGCAGTATTTT. Its translation: CASSQKTGTDTQYF.

The sample holds one count of this clone. The V call is TRBV7-3, the J call TRBJ2-5; TRBD2 might be the D (5 bases). CDR1 is SGHTA, CDR2 FQGTGA, per germline. V lost 4 bases and J 4 bases, leaving 10 bases between the germline ends. This CDR3 has 13 amino acids. The CDR3 nucleotides read TGTGCCAGCAGCTCGGGAAATCGAGAGACCCAGTACTTC. Its translation: CASSSGNRETQYF.

The chain joins TRBV14 to TRBJ2-7; D may be TRBD2 (6 bases). This CDR3 comprises 18 residues. In germline, CDR1 is SGHDN, CDR2 FVKESK. V lost 0 bases and J 0 bases, leaving 18 bases between the germline ends. CDR3 residues: CASSQDRVGGTDSYEQYF. For the CDR3, the DNA is TGTGCCAGCAGCCAAGACCGTGTTGGGGGGACTGACTCCTACGAGCAGTACTTC.

This chain joins TRBV5-1 and TRBJ1-3; 9 nucleotides agree with TRBD1. V dropped 2 bases and J dropped 0; count of bases not matched to a gene: 3. The CDR3 length is 16 residues. The germline gives CDR1 SGHRS, CDR2 YFSETQ. Here the CDR3 reads CASSLQGAISGNTIYF. In DNA form, the CDR3 reads TGCGCCAGCAGCTTACAGGGGGCCATCTCTGGAAACACCATATATTTT. Together with reference TRBV5-1 and TRBJ1-3, the CDR3 gives the full variable domain: KAGVTQTPRYLIKTRGQQVTLSCSPISGHRSVSWYQQTPGQGLQFLFEYFSETQRNKGNFPGRFSGRQFSNSRSEMNVSTLELGDSALYLCASSLQGAISGNTIYFGEGSWLTVV.

This CDR3 is CAWRNFYEQYF. The CDR3 DNA reads TGTGCCTGGAGGAATTTCTACGAGCAGTACTTC. The chain uses TRBV30 and TRBJ2-7; D unresolved. Per the germline V gene, CDR1 is GTSNPN and CDR2 is SVGIG (reference sequence). V was pared by 3 bases and J by 3 bases, with 6 bases between. The CDR3 is made up of 11 amino acids.

V is TRBV7-9 and J is TRBJ1-2; the D gene is possibly TRBD1 (6 bases). This CDR3 comprises 13 residues. Trimming stripped 5 bases from V and 4 bases from J, with 11 bases between. Germline CDR1 and CDR2: SEHNR and FQNEAQ (reference sequence). Here the CDR3 reads CASSPGQLYGYTF. The DNA for the CDR3 is TGTGCCAGCAGCCCCGGACAGCTCTATGGCTACACCTTC.

The genes are TRBV7-6 and TRBJ2-2, with D unresolved. This CDR3 comprises 15 residues. CDR1 is SGHVS and CDR2 is FNYEAQ in the germline V gene. V was trimmed by 1 base and J by 1 base, leaving 7 bases between them. The CDR3 sequence: CASSLVTENTGELFF. DNA for the CDR3: TGTGCCAGCAGCTTAGTCACTGAGAACACCGGGGAGCTGTTTTTT.

The CDR3 here is CASSLRGKTEAFF. The CDR3 DNA follows: TGTGCCAGCAGCTTACGGGGGAAGACTGAAGCTTTCTTT. This chain connects TRBV7-2 to TRBJ1-1; weak D call: TRBD1 (5 bases). CDR1 is SGHTA, CDR2 FQGNSA, per germline. V gave up 2 bases and J gave up 5 bases, with 9 bases separating them. This CDR3 spans 13 amino acids.

The chain couples TRBV9 to TRBJ2-1; the D is unclear. The germline gives CDR1 SGDLS, CDR2 YYNGEE. V lost 3 bases, J lost 5 bases, and 18 bases lay in between. CDR3 length: 16 residues. In DNA form, the CDR3 reads TGTGCCAGCAGCGCACCTGAAACCCCGATTAACAATGAGCAGTTCTTC. Its translation is CASSAPETPINNEQFF. The variable domain in full, completed from reference TRBV9 and TRBJ2-1, reads DSGVTQTPKHLITATGQRVTLRCSPRSGDLSVYWYQQSLDQGLQFLIQYYNGEERAKGNILERFSAQQFPDLHSELNLSSLELGDSALYFCASSAPETPINNEQFFGPGTRLTVL.

The chain combines TRBV6-1 with TRBJ1-1, with unresolved D. The CDR3 totals 12 residues. Germline CDR1 MNHNS, CDR2 SASEGT. Trimming took 8 bases from V and 1 from J, leaving 8 bases between them. CDR3 in DNA: TGTGCCAGCCAAAGTAGGAACACTGAAGCTTTCTTT. Residues: CASQSRNTEAFF.

The chain joins TRBV19 to TRBJ1-2; D not certain. Trimming removed 2 bases from V and 8 bases from J, with 12 bases in between. This CDR3 is built from 13 residues. Germline CDR1 reads LNHDA; CDR2 reads SQIVND (reference sequence). The CDR3 protein is CASSIYGSVGYTF. CDR3 DNA: TGTGCCAGTAGTATATACGGTAGCGTGGGCTACACCTTC.

The rearrangement joins TRBV4-2 to TRBJ2-5; D might be TRBD1 (6 bases). The CDR3 is 14 amino acids. Germline V gene sequence: CDR1 LGHNA, CDR2 YNFKEQ. The germline V and J ends were trimmed by 1 base and 7 bases, with 13 bases remaining between them. The CDR3 loop reads CASSQASGTRTQYF. CDR3 DNA: TGTGCCAGCAGCCAAGCATCAGGGACAAGGACCCAGTACTTC.

The count of this clone is one. This chain links TRBV5-1 with TRBJ2-6; no reliable D call. Germline CDR1 SGHRS, CDR2 YFSETQ. CDR3 length: 15 residues. Between the trimmed V and J ends, which lost 4 bases and 0 bases, there was a span of 8 bases. The CDR3 nucleotides are TGCGCCAGCAGCGTTTACAACTCTGGGGCCAACGTCCTGACTTTC. Translation: CASSVYNSGANVLTF.

The chain couples TRBV10-2 to TRBJ2-7, with 7 bases fitting TRBD1. Germline CDR1 and CDR2: WSHSY and SAAADI. V shed 4 bases and J 2 bases; nucleotides not matched to a gene: 26. The CDR3 is 21 amino acids. CDR3 nucleotides: TGCGCCAGCAGTGCCCGACCATCGGAACCACAGGGGCGAGGGGTTACCTACGAGCAGTACTTC. It translates to CASSARPSEPQGRGVTYEQYF.

This sequence joins TRBV7-9 and TRBJ2-5, with TRBD2 matching 9 bases. The end of the DNA aligns better with TRBJ2-7, so the J call may be wrong. Germline V gene data show CDR1 as SEHNR and CDR2 as FQNEAQ (reference sequence). This CDR3 has 14 amino acids. Written as DNA, the CDR3 is TGTGCCAGCACCTATAGCGGGAGAGCGTACGAGCAGTACTTC. Protein product: CASTYSGRAYEQYF.

This clone is judged medium-sized. The chain links TRBV19 to TRBJ2-1; weak D call: TRBD1 (5 bases). The germline V gene has CDR1 LNHDA and CDR2 SQIVND (reference sequence). The germline V and J ends were trimmed by 3 bases and 2 bases, with 11 bases remaining between them. The CDR3 sequence is 15 residues long. CDR3 amino acids: CASSIMQGTYNEQFF. The DNA for the CDR3 is TGTGCCAGTAGTATCATGCAGGGAACCTACAATGAGCAGTTCTTC.

The chain couples TRBV5-1 to TRBJ1-3, with 7 bases that match TRBD1. The CDR3 extends over 16 amino acids. The germline V gene encodes CDR1 SGHRS and CDR2 YFSETQ. The J segment lost 4 bases and the V segment lost 4 bases, leaving 11 bases of the junction unmatched. The CDR3 sequence is CASSPRDSHLGNTIYF. CDR3 in DNA: TGCGCCAGCAGCCCCCGGGACAGTCATCTGGGAAACACCATATATTTT.

The rearrangement links TRBV19 to TRBJ2-1; 8 bases map to TRBD2. CDR1 is LNHDA and CDR2 is SQIVND in the germline V gene (reference sequence). Trimming cost V 6 bases and J 7 bases; bases outside gene matches: 14. This CDR3 has 16 amino acids. The CDR3 is CASSSTSGGGWNEQFF. CDR3 in DNA: TGTGCCAGTAGCTCTACTTCCGGGGGGGGCTGGAATGAGCAGTTCTTC.